Each of the 32 T cell receptor beta chains below was sequenced from the same sample in a study of T cell changes during pregnancy in multiple sclerosis. The method was immunoSEQ multiplex PCR; TCRdb's version includes in-frame clones alone and lacks a portion of them. The table has 65,000 to 90,000 clones, 85% to 95% seen once; the top ten hold approximately 2.4%. Sequencing used peripheral blood, obtained before pregnancy. Source of these receptors: a female donor with multiple sclerosis, enrolled in a pregnancy study.

The chain couples TRBV19 to TRBJ2-3, with 7 bases identical to TRBD2. The germline CDR1 and CDR2 sequences are LNHDA and SQIVND (reference sequence). The CDR3 is made up of 17 amino acids. The V segment lost 1 base and the J segment 1 base; nucleotides outside the gene matches: 8. CDR3 in DNA: TGTGCCAGTAGTATAGGAGCTAGCGGACTAGGCACAGATACGCAGTATTTT. The encoded protein is CASSIGASGLGTDTQYF.

This clone has just a few counts. The chain joins TRBV11-2 to TRBJ2-7; TRBD2 agrees at 7 bases. V shed 2 bases and J 6 bases; nucleotides not matched to a gene: 10. This CDR3 contains 15 residues. CDR1 and CDR2 (germline): SGHAT, FQNNGV. This CDR3 reads CASSLNQGGSGEQYF. In DNA, the CDR3 is TGTGCCAGCAGCTTAAATCAGGGCGGGAGCGGCGAGCAGTACTTC.

V usage is TRBV5-4 and J usage is TRBJ2-5, with D unresolved. The CDR3 is 13 residues long. V was shortened by 0 bases and J by 1 base, with 4 bases between the two germline ends. Germline lookup yields CDR1 SGHNT and CDR2 YYREEE (reference sequence). The CDR3 loop is CASSLGLQETQYF. CDR3 DNA: TGTGCCAGCAGCTTGGGACTCCAAGAGACCCAGTACTTC.

The V gene is TRBV28, the J gene TRBJ1-1; tentative D call: TRBD1 (5 bases). CDR3 length: 14 amino acids. Trimming removed 7 bases at V and 2 bases at J, with 14 bases between. Germline-derived CDR1 and CDR2 are MDHEN and SYDVKM. CDR3 coding DNA: TGTGCCAGCAATCCAGGGAAGCTAAACACTGAAGCTTTCTTT. Its translation is CASNPGKLNTEAFF.

This clone was seen just once. The chain is built from TRBV27 and TRBJ2-7; 10 positions match TRBD2. Germline V gene lookup returns CDR1 MNHEY and CDR2 SMNVEV (reference sequence). The CDR3 contains 13 residues. Unmatched junction bases numbered 0, after V lost 5 bases and J lost 2 bases. The CDR3 here is CASSLAGAYEQYF. CDR3 coding DNA: TGTGCCAGCAGTCTAGCGGGAGCCTACGAGCAGTACTTC.

Worth noting for this clone: Germline is not matched at one junction end, which may reflect a read error. The CDR3 spells CASSDSGTSGDEQFF. The CDR3 DNA sequence: TGTGCTAGCAGCGACTCCGGGACTAGTGGAGATGAGCAGTTCTTC. The chain is built from TRBV7-7 and TRBJ2-1; 8 nucleotides agree with TRBD2. CDR1 is SSHAT, CDR2 FNYEAQ, per germline (reference sequence). This CDR3 contains 15 residues.

The chain carries TRBV19 and TRBJ1-4; D is uncertain. CDR1 and CDR2 from the germline V gene are LNHDA and SQIVND (reference sequence). The CDR3 is 14 amino acids. Trimming cost V 3 bases and J 2 bases, with 7 bases left between them. CDR3 DNA: TGTGCCAGTAGTATTATGTCGACTAATGAAAAACTGTTTTTT. Translation gives CASSIMSTNEKLFF.

The chain has TRBV6-5 and TRBJ1-6; D remains ambiguous. Germline V gene sequence: CDR1 MNHEY, CDR2 SVGAGI. The CDR3 consists of 16 residues. V lost 3 bases and J 6 bases, leaving 15 bases between the germline ends. CDR3 in amino acids: CASSYRNSRRNSPLHF. For the CDR3, the DNA is TGTGCCAGCAGTTATCGGAACAGTCGCCGTAATTCACCCCTCCACTTT.

J is TRBJ2-2 and V is TRBV19, with D perhaps TRBD2 (5 bases). Looked up from germline, CDR1 is LNHDA and CDR2 is SQIVND (reference sequence). The V end was cut by 3 bases, the J end by 0 bases, with 20 bases between. The CDR3 length is 19 residues. CDR3 loop: CASSILGVSGGANTGELFF. CDR3 sequence (DNA): TGTGCCAGTAGTATTTTGGGTGTAAGCGGAGGCGCGAACACCGGGGAGCTGTTTTTT.

The chain uses TRBV11-2 and TRBJ1-5; TRBD1 matches at 9 bases. This CDR3 has 14 residues. From germline, CDR1 is SGHAT and CDR2 FQNNGV. Trimming removed 4 bases from V and 6 bases from J; junction bases left unmatched: 4. CDR3 region: CASSSDRGAQPQHF. The CDR3 region has the DNA TGTGCCAGCAGCTCGGACAGGGGAGCTCAGCCCCAGCATTTT.

The rearrangement uses TRBV7-2 and TRBJ1-2, with D perhaps matching TRBD1 (5 bases). V lost 6 bases to trimming and J lost 3 bases, with 17 bases between them. CDR1 and CDR2 from the germline V gene are SGHTA and FQGNSA. The CDR3 has 15 residues. The DNA for the CDR3 is TGTGCCAGCAGACCAAACAGGCTTCTGGACTATGGCTACACCTTC. Amino acids: CASRPNRLLDYGYTF. The full variable domain, completed using reference TRBV7-2 and TRBJ1-2, is GAGVSQSPSNKVTEKGKDVELRCDPISGHTALYWYRQSLGQGLEFLIYFQGNSAPDKSGLPSDRFSAERTGGSVSTLTIQRTQQEDSAVYLCASRPNRLLDYGYTFGSGTRLTVV.

This chain links TRBV18 with TRBJ2-1; TRBD2 agrees at 14 bases. V lost 6 bases to trimming and J lost 8 bases; unmatched junction nucleotides: 15. Germline V gene data show CDR1 as KGHSH and CDR2 as LQKENI. The CDR3 runs 18 residues. The CDR3 loop reads CASSRAGTSGSRLDEQFF. CDR3 DNA sequence: TGTGCCAGCTCGCGTGCGGGGACTAGCGGGAGTAGGCTAGATGAGCAGTTCTTC.

The chain couples TRBV15 to TRBJ1-4; TRBD1 aligns across 7 bases. V gave up 4 bases and J gave up 0 bases; unmatched junction bases: 2. CDR1 LNHNV and CDR2 YYDKDF come from the germline V gene (reference sequence). The CDR3 covers 15 residues. In nucleotides, the CDR3 is TGTGCCACCAGCAAGGGGACAGCAACTAATGAAAAACTGTTTTTT. Residues: CATSKGTATNEKLFF.

The genes are TRBV2 and TRBJ1-4, with D tentatively TRBD1 (5 bases). Trimming took 9 bases from V and 8 from J, leaving 16 bases between them. In germline, CDR1 is SNHLY, CDR2 FYNNEI. This CDR3 contains 13 residues. The CDR3 sequence is CARRTGVSEKLFF. The CDR3 nucleotides read TGTGCCAGGCGAACAGGTGTATCCGAAAAACTGTTTTTT.

V and J are TRBV27 and TRBJ2-1, with 8 bases fitting TRBD1. The CDR3 loop spans 16 amino acids. Unmatched junction bases numbered 6, after V lost 4 bases and J lost 1 base. Germline V gene lookup returns CDR1 MNHEY and CDR2 SMNVEV (reference sequence). In nucleotides, the CDR3 is TGTGCCAGCAGTTCCATCCAGGGGGCTTCCTACAATGAGCAGTTCTTC. Encoded protein: CASSSIQGASYNEQFF.

This clone was seen more than once but under ten times. The rearrangement links TRBV28 to TRBJ2-7; 9 nucleotides line up with TRBD1. In germline, CDR1 is MDHEN, CDR2 SYDVKM. This CDR3 contains 16 residues. Unmatched junction bases numbered 10, after V lost 4 bases and J lost 3 bases. The CDR3 sequence: CASSSVPGTGNYEQYF. Here the CDR3 DNA reads TGTGCCAGCAGTTCAGTACCCGGGACAGGGAACTACGAGCAGTACTTC.

V gene TRBV4-1 combines with J gene TRBJ1-4; 10 bases map to TRBD1. Germline V gene sequence: CDR1 MGHRA, CDR2 YSYEKL. J lost 3 bases, V lost 0 bases, and 4 bases had no gene match. This CDR3 has 17 residues. CDR3 nucleotide sequence: TGCGCCAGCAGCCAAGAAGACAGGGGGCTTTCTAATGAAAAACTGTTTTTT. It is translated as CASSQEDRGLSNEKLFF.

The chain uses TRBV5-4 and TRBJ2-3; TRBD2 matches at 9 bases. The CDR3 sequence is 15 residues long. V was clipped by 2 bases and J by 5 bases; unmatched bases: 6. Germline assignment: CDR1 SGHNT and CDR2 YYREEE (reference sequence). As DNA, the CDR3 is TGTGCCAGCAGCTTAGGCGGGAGGGCCGTAGATACGCAGTATTTT. Translating gives CASSLGGRAVDTQYF.

The J gene is TRBJ1-1, the V gene TRBV5-5, with D hard to call. This CDR3 spans 18 amino acids. Germline V gene data show CDR1 as SGHKS and CDR2 as YYEKEE (reference sequence). Deletions cut 4 bases from V and 0 bases from J, with 22 bases between. CDR3 nucleotides: TGTGCCAGCAGCATCCTCCACGCGGGGAGTCAAGTGAACACTGAAGCTTTCTTT. Translating gives CASSILHAGSQVNTEAFF.

This chain joins TRBV19 and TRBJ2-7; TRBD2 matches 9 bases. The CDR3 contains 11 residues. The ends lost 8 bases at V and 7 bases at J; junction bases unmatched: 3. CDR1 is LNHDA and CDR2 is SQIVND in the germline V gene (reference sequence). The CDR3 protein is CASGLAWEQYF. CDR3 sequence (DNA): TGTGCCAGTGGACTAGCGTGGGAGCAGTACTTC. The full variable domain, with the rest looked up from reference TRBV19 and TRBJ2-7, is DGGITQSPKYLFRKEGQNVTLSCEQNLNHDAMYWYRQDPGQGLRLIYYSQIVNDFQKGDIAEGYSVSREKKESFPLTVTSAQKNPTAFYLCASGLAWEQYFGPGTRLTVT.

The chain combines TRBV4-2 with TRBJ2-1; 10 bases map to TRBD2. Trimming cost V 4 bases and J 3 bases; bases outside gene matches: 3. This CDR3 has 15 amino acids. CDR1 and CDR2 from the germline V gene are LGHNA and YNFKEQ. The CDR3 is CASSPGLADYNEQFF. The CDR3 nucleotides read TGTGCCAGCAGCCCCGGACTAGCGGACTACAATGAGCAGTTCTTC.

The chain uses TRBV15 and TRBJ1-2; TRBD1 agrees at 9 bases. The germline CDR1 and CDR2 sequences are LNHNV and YYDKDF (reference sequence). Unmatched junction bases numbered 2, after V lost 3 bases and J lost 6 bases. The length of the CDR3 is 13 residues. This CDR3 is CATSSTGGDGYTF. The CDR3 nucleotides are TGTGCCACCAGCAGCACAGGGGGCGATGGCTACACCTTC.

The rearrangement joins TRBV5-5 to TRBJ2-5; D may be TRBD1 (6 bases). Germline V gives CDR1 SGHKS, CDR2 YYEKEE (reference sequence). CDR3 length equals 14 residues. V dropped 3 bases and J dropped 5 bases, with 14 bases sitting between them. CDR3 nucleotide sequence: TGTGCCAGCAGCTCACGAGGGGGTGCGGAGACCCAGTACTTC. Translated: CASSSRGGAETQYF.

This rearrangement joins TRBV7-8 to TRBJ2-7, with TRBD2 matching 9 bases. Germline lookup yields CDR1 SGHVS and CDR2 FQNEAQ. Germline trimming cut 5 bases from V and 6 bases from J; bases unmatched to any gene: 5. The CDR3 loop spans 13 amino acids. The CDR3 nucleotides read TGTGCCAGCAGCCCGGGGACTAGCATCGAGCAGTACTTC. Amino acids: CASSPGTSIEQYF.

This clone was found once. V and J are TRBV7-3 and TRBJ2-1, with TRBD2 matching 9 bases. V lost 1 base and J lost 7; bases outside the gene matches: 2. Per the germline V gene, CDR1 is SGHTA and CDR2 is FQGTGA. The CDR3 is 14 amino acids. As DNA, the CDR3 is TGTGCCAGCAGCTTAATAGCGGGGGATAATGAGCAGTTCTTC. Translation: CASSLIAGDNEQFF. The variable domain in full, completed from reference TRBV7-3 and TRBJ2-1, reads GAGVSQTPSNKVTEKGKYVELRCDPISGHTALYWYRQSLGQGPEFLIYFQGTGAADDSGLPNDRFFAVRPEGSVSTLKIQRTERGDSAVYLCASSLIAGDNEQFFGPGTRLTVL.

This chain uses TRBV25-1 with TRBJ2-3; the D gene is possibly TRBD1 (6 bases). V was shortened by 10 bases and J by 2 bases, with 10 bases between the two germline ends. Germline V gives CDR1 MGHDK, CDR2 SYGVNS. This CDR3 has 12 amino acids. In DNA, the CDR3 is TGTGCCATACAGGGAGTCACAGATACGCAGTATTTT. Protein: CAIQGVTDTQYF.

The V call is TRBV7-9, the J call TRBJ2-7; 12 nucleotides agree with TRBD2. The length of the CDR3 is 18 residues. The germline V gene has CDR1 SEHNR and CDR2 FQNEAQ (reference sequence). Trimming took 2 bases from V and 6 from J; bases not matched to a gene: 14. CDR3 residues: CASSLLLAGGRVTAEQYF. The CDR3 coding sequence is TGTGCCAGCAGCTTATTACTAGCGGGGGGACGGGTTACGGCCGAGCAGTACTTC.

This clone was seen only a few times. CDR3 DNA: TGTGCCAGCAGCAAACTACAGGGTGGGGAGCTGTTTTTT. It codes for CASSKLQGGELFF. The rearrangement links TRBV7-2 to TRBJ2-2; D might be TRBD1 (6 bases). CDR3 length: 13 residues. Germline CDR1 SGHTA, CDR2 FQGNSA. Trimming cost V 5 bases and J 8 bases, with 12 bases left between them.

The rearrangement joins TRBV2 to TRBJ2-1; a possible D gene is TRBD1 (6 bases). Germline CDR1 and CDR2: SNHLY and FYNNEI. The V end was cut by 5 bases, the J end by 7 bases, with 12 bases between. The CDR3 has 13 amino acids. The CDR3 region has the DNA TGTGCCAGCAGTAGAACAGGGTTAAATGAGCAGTTCTTC. Residues: CASSRTGLNEQFF.

This chain connects TRBV5-1 to TRBJ1-5; TRBD1 matches at 7 bases. CDR1 is SGHRS, CDR2 YFSETQ, per germline. Germline trimming cut 0 bases from V and 5 bases from J; bases unmatched to any gene: 5. CDR3 length: 15 residues. The DNA for the CDR3 is TGCGCCAGCAGCTTGGGACAGGGCCCTGATCAGCCCCAGCATTTT. This encodes CASSLGQGPDQPQHF.

This clone has a count of ten or more. The CDR3 region has the DNA TGTGCCTCCAATTCCGGACAGGGGGCGAATGAGCAGTTCTTC. Protein: CASNSGQGANEQFF. The rearrangement links TRBV10-3 to TRBJ2-1, with 11 bases fitting TRBD1. This CDR3 contains 14 residues. V dropped 11 bases and J dropped 7; count of bases not matched to a gene: 10. Germline-derived CDR1 and CDR2 are ENHRY and SYGVKD.

V and J are TRBV18 and TRBJ2-3, with 8 bases identical to TRBD1. The CDR3 loop spans 13 amino acids. From germline, CDR1 is KGHSH and CDR2 LQKENI. Trimming cost V 6 bases and J 4 bases; bases outside gene matches: 3. The CDR3 loop is CASSDRVPDTQYF. The CDR3 coding sequence is TGTGCCAGCTCGGACAGGGTACCAGATACGCAGTATTTT.